This T cell receptor (beta chain) was recorded in a study of T cell responses to AZD1222 COVID-19 vaccine. This CDR3 contains 16 residues. The germline V gene encodes CDR1 MGHRA and CDR2 YSYEKL. The V segment lost 5 bases and the J segment 2 bases; nucleotides outside the gene matches: 4. The repertoire was sequenced with immunoSEQ multiplex PCR; TCRdb's copy has only in-frame clones and lacks some. The table lists around 160,000 clones, roughly 86% of them singletons. This specimen was peripheral blood, taken on day 0 of AZD1222 vaccination. The chain carries TRBV4-1 and TRBJ2-2, with 11 bases fitting TRBD2. The source of this sequence is an adult in good health. DNA of the CDR3: TGCGCCAGCAGCTTCCTAGCGGGAGGAAACACCGGGGAGCTGTTTTTT. It translates to CASSFLAGGNTGELFF.